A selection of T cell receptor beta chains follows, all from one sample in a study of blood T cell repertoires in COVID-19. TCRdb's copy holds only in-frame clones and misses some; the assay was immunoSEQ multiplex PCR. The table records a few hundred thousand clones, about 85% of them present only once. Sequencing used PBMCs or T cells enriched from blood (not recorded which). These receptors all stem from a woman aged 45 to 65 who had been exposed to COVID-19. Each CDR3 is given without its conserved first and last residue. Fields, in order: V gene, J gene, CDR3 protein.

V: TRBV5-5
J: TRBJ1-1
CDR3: ASEGVRGWTEAF

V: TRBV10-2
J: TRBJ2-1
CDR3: ASRQGIYNEQF

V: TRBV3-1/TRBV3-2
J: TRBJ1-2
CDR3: ASSQGTGWSGYT

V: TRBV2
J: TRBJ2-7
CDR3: ASSESTGAYEQY

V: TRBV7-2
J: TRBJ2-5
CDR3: ASSLGQLAGGTKTQY

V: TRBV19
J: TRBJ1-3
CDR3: ASGYRGISGNTIY

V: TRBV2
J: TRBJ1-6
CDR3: ASSELRQGGSPLH

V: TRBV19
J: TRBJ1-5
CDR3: ASRPGGSSNQPQH

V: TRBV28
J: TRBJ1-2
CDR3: ASSLYGQGSRGGYT

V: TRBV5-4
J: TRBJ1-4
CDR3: ASSKKNDWNEKLF

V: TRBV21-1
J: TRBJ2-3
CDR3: ASSIRDRGWTDTQY

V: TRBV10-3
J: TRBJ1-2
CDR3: AISRDSGYGYT

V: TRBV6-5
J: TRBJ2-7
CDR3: ASSTGRRYEQY

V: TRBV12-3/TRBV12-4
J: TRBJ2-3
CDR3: ASASRGTDTQY

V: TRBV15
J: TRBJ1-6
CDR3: ATSRGSSSYNSPLH

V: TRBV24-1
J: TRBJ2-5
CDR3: ATSATAGGETQY

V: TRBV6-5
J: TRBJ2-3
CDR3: ASSLNAGGTDTQY

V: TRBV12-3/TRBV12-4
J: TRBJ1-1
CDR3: ASSFRGTEAF

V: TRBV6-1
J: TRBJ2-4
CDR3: ASSEWGQVLAKNIQY

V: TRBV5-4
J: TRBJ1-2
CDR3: ASSLNRERYGYT

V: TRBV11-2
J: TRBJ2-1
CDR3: ASSLKPSVAASDNEQF

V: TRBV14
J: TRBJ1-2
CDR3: ASSQDRWAGDGYT

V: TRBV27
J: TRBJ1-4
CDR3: ASSPTGAGANEKLF

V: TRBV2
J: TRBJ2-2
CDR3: ASSDRAGAGELF

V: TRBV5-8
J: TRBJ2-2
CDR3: ASMWPGQTRELF

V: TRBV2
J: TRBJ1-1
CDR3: ASSESSLRLNTEAF

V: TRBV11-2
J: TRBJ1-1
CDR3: ASSFEVGSNTEAF

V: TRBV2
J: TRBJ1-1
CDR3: ASSARDRAGGFTEAF

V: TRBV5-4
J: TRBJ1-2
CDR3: ASSLRDRTPYGYT

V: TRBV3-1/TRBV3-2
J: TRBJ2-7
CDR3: ASSRTSGGLYEQY

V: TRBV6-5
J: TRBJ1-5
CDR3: ASSQTVNNQPQH

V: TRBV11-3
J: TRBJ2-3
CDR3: ASSSRGQGLSTDTQY

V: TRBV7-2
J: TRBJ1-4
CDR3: ASSGDRGPGEKLF

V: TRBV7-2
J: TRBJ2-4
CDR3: ASSPSGKAKNIQY

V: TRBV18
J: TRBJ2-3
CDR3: ASSPNSPLSSTDTQY

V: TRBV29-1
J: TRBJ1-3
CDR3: SGGTGSGNTIY

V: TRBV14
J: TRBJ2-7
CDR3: ASSTRRGQDYEQY

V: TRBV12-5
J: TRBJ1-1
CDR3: AGGGATEAF

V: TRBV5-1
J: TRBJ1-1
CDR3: ASSLRTGTSGNTEAF

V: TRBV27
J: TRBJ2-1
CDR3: ASSSRGLPNEQF

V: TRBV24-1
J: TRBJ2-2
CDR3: ATNEGRNTGELF

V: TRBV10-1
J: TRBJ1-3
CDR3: ASSPGQGFANTIY

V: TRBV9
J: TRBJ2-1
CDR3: ASSGLAGGSYNEQF

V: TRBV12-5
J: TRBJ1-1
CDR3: ASGEGGTEAF

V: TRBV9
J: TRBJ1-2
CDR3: ASSVDGSTNYGYT

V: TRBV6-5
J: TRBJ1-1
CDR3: ASILGDRANTEAF

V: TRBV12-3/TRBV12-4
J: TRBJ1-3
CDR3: ASSLGGNTIY

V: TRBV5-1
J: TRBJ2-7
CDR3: ASSTARYGNDEQY

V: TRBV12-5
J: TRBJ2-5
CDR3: ASTSGGGEETQY

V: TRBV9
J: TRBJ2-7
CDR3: ASSVVGSGVSYEQY

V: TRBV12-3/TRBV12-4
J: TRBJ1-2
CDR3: ASGRRTSGYT

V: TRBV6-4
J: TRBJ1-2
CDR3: ASSEGGNYAGSYT

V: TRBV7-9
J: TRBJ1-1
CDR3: ATGGEPNTEAF

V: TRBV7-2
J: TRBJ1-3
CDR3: ASTHKPGGSGNTIY

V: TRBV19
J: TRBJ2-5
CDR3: ASSSSRQETQY

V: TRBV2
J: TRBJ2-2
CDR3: ASSDGGDGGELF

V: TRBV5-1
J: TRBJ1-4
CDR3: ASSLGTGTNEKLF

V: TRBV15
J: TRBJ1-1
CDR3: ATSRPDRKAF

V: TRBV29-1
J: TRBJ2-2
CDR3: SGSGGTGELF

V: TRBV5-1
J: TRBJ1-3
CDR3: ASCRGTGGSGNTIY